This TCR beta chain was captured by sequencing in a study of cytomegalovirus exposure and HLA in healthy donors (TCRdb year 2017). In the study overall: In an earlier analysis of 450 to 750 of the donors, around 290 Gb of sequence data and 117 million unique TCR beta sequences from about 180 million T cells were reported. Typing coverage differed by locus: A, B, C, DRB1 and DQB1 were typed in about 620-630 donors, DQA1 in 522, DPA1 in 600 to 610, and DPB1 in 472. A later genetic analysis used genome-wide SNP genotypes for 398 of the 666 donors, treating that subset as a discovery cohort. Rather than using new phenotypic data, the later analysis identified candidate immune exposures from TCR beta sequences and from how often those sequences occurred across donors. To predict cytomegalovirus infection status, the study combined high-throughput TCR immunosequencing, statistical association of individual TCRs with disease status, and machine learning. On average, over 200,000 unique TCR beta nucleotide sequences were sequenced per donor among roughly 430 genotyped donors of the cohort, with about 19% of those sequences being non-productive. Class I and class II HLA loci were covered by the typing at four-digit resolution. About 5 DR-DQ haplotypes were handled as single units for association and clustering, since linkage in the cohort was strong. An early release that covered about 640 HLA-typed donors contained approximately 300 gigabases of sequencing data and some 87 million unique TCR sequences. The genetic ancestry cluster associated with self-reported Caucasian donors included about four fifths of the roughly 400 genotyped donors. Every discovery cohort repertoire had been produced on one sequencing platform. The T cell repertoires of under 750 subjects were profiled by immunosequencing and related to cytomegalovirus serostatus. A later analysis re-analyzed previously published TCR beta repertoires from about 600 donors and added high-resolution HLA genotyping to study TCR occurrence patterns. Along with the approximately 700-subject first cohort, a separate validation cohort of some 130 different subjects was used. The aim of the study was to test whether cataloging public T cell receptors could identify signatures of past pathogen exposure. To decide whether each TCR beta V gene segment behaved as functional or pseudogenic, an earlier analysis of 587 of the donors relied on high-throughput TCR beta sequencing. Donor age, sex, ethnicity and CMV serostatus were compiled together with the repertoire data. What the work shows at the level of the full study, not this receptor alone: Immune exposure information for the cohort was limited to CMV serostatus. In a later analysis, HLA-associated TCR beta chains were found to be more clonally expanded and to have lower generation probabilities than equally common non-associated chains. HLA typing was unavailable for some donors at each locus, so association tests used only the typed subset. This cohort had only TCR beta chains sequenced, and the lack of alpha or paired-chain data limited which features could be detected. In a later analysis, the rate of TCR association differed among HLA loci, with DRB1 alleles having the most associated TCRs and HLA-C alleles having the fewest. A later analysis reported that several top co-occurrence clusters appeared linked to parvovirus B19, influenza, CMV and Epstein-Barr virus. Correlated functional status among segregating V segments might be attributable to linkage disequilibrium, but an unknown experimental factor could not be ruled out. A few of the identified cytomegalovirus-associated TCR beta chains were confirmed in vitro to be specific for cytomegalovirus antigens. Most TCR sequences were observed very rarely across donors, whereas some public TCRs were present in many individuals. A later analysis found that most CMV-associated TCR beta chains appeared HLA-restricted, with HLA associations seemingly driven largely by CMV exposure. The earlier analysis of some 560 of the donors excluded roughly 17 rarely observed V segments, including chromosome 9 orphons, because counts were too low. A further reported finding was that TCR beta sequences accurately predicted the HLA-A and HLA-B alleles for most subjects in the first cohort. The study gave a list of 150 to 200 TCR beta chains associated with cytomegalovirus. Cytomegalovirus status was reported to be diagnosed by the classifier with high specificity and sensitivity in both the original and validation cohorts. Some IMGT-functional V segments, including TRBV6-2 and TRBV6-3, could not be distinguished by the 87-base-pair reads and were therefore excluded. In an earlier analysis of some 500 of the donors, most TCR beta V segments appeared in productive rearrangements about 87% or about 30% of the time, broadly matching IMGT annotations. Strong co-occurrence of HLA alleles, especially DR and DQ, made assigning TCR associations to individual alleles difficult. A later genetic analysis associated a missense DCLRE1C variant with V-gene and J-gene trimming of TCR beta chains, and an independent cohort replicated the association. A cluster of highly shared sequence variants was judged likely to represent a technical artifact of the sequencing pipeline. In a later analysis, 15,000 to 20,000 TCR beta sequences were associated with specific HLA alleles at a false discovery rate of 0.05. Sequencing depth was assumed to be roughly uniform across donors in the presence/absence analyses, though that assumption may not hold. The authors suggested that the approach could potentially be generalized to other disease states and immunological phenotypes. According to a later genetic analysis, donors in an Asian-associated ancestry cluster had fewer N-insertions in productive TCRs than the roughly 670-donor mean.

V is clipped by 5 bases and J by 5 bases, and the sequence between their germline boundaries is 10 bases long. CDR1 and CDR2, per the germline V gene (reference sequence), are GTSNPN and SVGIG. The CDR3 sequence holds 13 residues, the cysteine and phenylalanine included. Solely the CDR3 DNA is kept, with 39 bases framed from the first base. In total, over 600 healthy bone marrow donors made up the cohort. All cohort members were sampled while nominally healthy, although unrecorded immune exposures were likely present. The donor tested CMV seropositive and was one of the 289 seropositive cohort members. A peripheral blood sample was provided by each donor, and peripheral blood mononuclear cells were used for TCR beta sequencing. Genomic DNA extraction from the blood cell samples was performed with the Qiagen DNeasy Blood Extraction Kit. Worth noting for this clone: Its antigen has not been determined. Qualities for individual bases were not recorded, and no much larger clone is one base off.

Libraries were constructed by the immunoSEQ multiplex PCR assay. For the multiplex PCR, a mixture combining 60 forward primers for TCR Vbeta segments and 13 reverse primers for TCR Jbeta segments was used. Amplification of the CDR3 region of rearranged TCR beta genes was performed with a multiplex PCR assay on genomic DNA. On the Illumina HiSeq System, the amplified TCR beta libraries were sequenced as 87-base-pair reads. For the original study's pipeline: Across the 700 or so repertoires, a later analysis counted tens of millions of unique TCR beta chains, approximately 12 million of which were shared by at least two donors. A nearest-neighbor algorithm error-corrected the raw reads and collapsed the reads into unique sequences, merging closely related sequences to remove PCR and sequencing errors. V, D and J gene segments were assigned by aligning CDR3 sequences to IMGT reference sequences. For a sequence to be retained, a match of at least six nucleotides to both a V gene segment and a J gene segment was required. A rearrangement was called productive if the CDR3 had no stop codons and remained in frame with V and J, and every other rearrangement was called non-productive. Following IMGT convention, CDR3 was defined as the stretch from the second conserved V-encoded cysteine up to the conserved J-encoded phenylalanine. In an earlier analysis of more than 550 of the donors, sequences lacking an unambiguous match to a single V gene segment were excluded. In an earlier analysis of around 600 of the donors, V segments were called functional above 56.7% productive rearrangements and were called segregating when the between-donor standard deviation exceeded 5%. To diagnose cytomegalovirus status from the catalog of TCR beta chain sequences, a statistical classification framework was built. In a later analysis, V and J genes were assigned by comparing TCR nucleotide sequences against IMGT/GENE-DB human TR gene sequences. In a later analysis, CDR3 sequences and most-parsimonious VDJ recombination scenarios were assigned using the TCRdist pipeline. A later analysis defined each TCR beta chain by its CDR3 amino acid sequence plus V-gene family, and excluded reads lacking a unique V-gene family. As a way to deal with suspected cross-contamination and a sequencing artifact, a later analysis dropped hundreds of nucleotide sequences that were highly shared and had low generation probability. In a later analysis, a clonal expansion index was calculated for each public chain from normalized within-repertoire ranks of inferred template counts. A later analysis computed generation probabilities with a VDJ recombination model fitted to out-of-frame rearrangements, and checked the results against IGoR. In a later analysis, hypergeometric tests were used to score TCR-TCR, TCR-HLA and TCR-CMV co-occurrence, with a repertoire-size bias correction applied to TCR pairs. False discovery rates were estimated in a later analysis by permuting HLA or CMV assignments 20 times. A later analysis grouped co-occurring TCRs with DBSCAN, adding TCRdist sequence similarity when clustering within HLA-allele-positive subsets. Co-occurrence clustering excluded repertoires with fewer than 30,000 or more than 120,000 public chains, plus five with anomalous nucleotide sharing. Held by TCRdb, this immuneACCESS table contains in-frame sequences only and omits some clones. Under half of the omission traces to an unresolved V gene where checked; the cause of the rest is unknown. The V and J calls and clone size were taken over from that table, and D and trimming were inferred from the DNA. The sample data list 80,000 to 100,000 clones, and about 80% of these were observed just once. The biggest ten clones account for about 3.5% of the sample.

This receptor was identified in a male donor in good health and CMV-seropositive. The chain is made from TRBV30 and TRBJ1-6; the D segment cannot be called with confidence. Sequenced sample: PBMCs. The CDR3 loop reads CAWVGQNNSPLHF. The DNA reads as follows: TGTGCCTGGGTTGGGCAGAATAATTCACCCCTCCACTTT.